These 4 T cell receptor beta chains were sequenced from one sample in a study of blood T cell repertoires in COVID-19. Method: immunoSEQ multiplex PCR; TCRdb's copy keeps in-frame clones and lacks some. The repertoire holds 60,000 or so clones, with 75% to 85% as singletons. The sequencing sample was made of peripheral blood. These receptors all come from a human donor in a cohort sampled during active COVID-19.

The V call is TRBV6-2 or TRBV6-3, the J call TRBJ2-3, with 8 bases that match TRBD1. V lost 2 bases, J lost 5 bases, and 9 bases stayed unmatched. Germline assignment: CDR1 MNHEY and CDR2 SVGEGT. This CDR3 has 16 residues. The CDR3 sequence is CASSYGTGLWLDTQYF. The DNA of the CDR3 is TGTGCCAGCAGTTACGGGACAGGACTTTGGTTAGATACGCAGTATTTT.

The J gene is TRBJ2-5, the V gene TRBV5-1; 9 nucleotides line up with TRBD1. The CDR3 runs to 15 residues. Trimming removed 0 bases from V and 4 bases from J; junction bases left unmatched: 4. CDR1 and CDR2 (germline): SGHRS, YFSETQ. The CDR3 DNA follows: TGCGCCAGCAGCTTGGAGGGACAGGGAGGAGAGACCCAGTACTTC. Its translation is CASSLEGQGGETQYF.

This sequence joins TRBV19 and TRBJ2-1, with D uncertain. The ends were cut back, 6 bases at V and 7 bases at J, with 13 bases in the middle. In germline, CDR1 is LNHDA, CDR2 SQIVND (reference sequence). The CDR3 has 13 amino acids. The CDR3 reads CASSPRGWNEQFF. CDR3 bases: TGTGCCAGTAGCCCTAGAGGTTGGAATGAGCAGTTCTTC.

This sequence joins TRBV24-1 and TRBJ1-5; D may be TRBD1 (5 bases). The CDR3 loop spans 13 amino acids. CDR1 is KGHDR, CDR2 SFDVKD, per germline. V dropped 6 bases and J dropped 3 bases, with 8 bases sitting between them. The CDR3 sequence is CATSLQANQPQHF. The CDR3 DNA is TGTGCCACCAGTCTACAGGCCAATCAGCCCCAGCATTTT.